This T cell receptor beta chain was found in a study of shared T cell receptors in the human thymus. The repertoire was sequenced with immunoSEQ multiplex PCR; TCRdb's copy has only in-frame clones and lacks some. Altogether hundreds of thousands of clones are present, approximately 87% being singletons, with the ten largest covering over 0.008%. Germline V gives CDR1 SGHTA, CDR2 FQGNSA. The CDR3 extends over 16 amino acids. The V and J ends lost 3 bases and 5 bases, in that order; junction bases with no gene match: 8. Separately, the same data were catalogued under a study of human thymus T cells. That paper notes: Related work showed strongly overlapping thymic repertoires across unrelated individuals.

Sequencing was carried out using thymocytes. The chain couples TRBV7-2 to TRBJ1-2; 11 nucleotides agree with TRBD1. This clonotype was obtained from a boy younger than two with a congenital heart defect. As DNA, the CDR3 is TGTGCCAGCAGCTTCCTGAGGACAGGGGGCCGGTATGGCTACACCTTC. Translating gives CASSFLRTGGRYGYTF.